A selection of T cell receptor beta chains follows, all from one sample in a study of T cells expressing NK-cell markers. With the 5' RACE reads reprocessed, TCRdb shows one record per CDR3 protein and no DNA. This sample's table has 130,000 to 150,000 distinct CDR3 sequences. Input material: blood T cells: a sorted CD56 or NKG2C T cell subset, CD4+ or CD8+ T cells, or bulk PBMC T cells (not recorded which). These receptors were collected from a man in his late teens or twenties in good health. Both conserved end residues are part of each CDR3.

j_gene | v_gene | CDR3aa
TRBJ2-7 | TRBV19 | CASSPDRGQSSYEQYF
TRBJ2-3 | TRBV12-3/TRBV12-4 | CASSMVDTQYF
TRBJ2-7 | TRBV7-9 | CASSPRDRGLSEQYF
TRBJ2-1 | TRBV12-3/TRBV12-4 | CASRTVGTSGRLGEQFF
TRBJ1-1 | TRBV19 | CASWAGRMNTEAFF
TRBJ2-7 | TRBV6-2/TRBV6-3 | CASSGQSRELYEQYF
TRBJ1-2 | TRBV5-1 | CASSFDKDYGYTF
TRBJ2-1 | TRBV20-1 | CSADWGTPSYNEQFF
TRBJ2-1 | TRBV20-1 | CSARDRDRGANEQFF
TRBJ2-5 | TRBV4-1 | CASSQAEGAGQETQYF
TRBJ2-1 | TRBV5-1 | CASSSPGGRGIDEQFF
TRBJ2-3 | TRBV12-3/TRBV12-4 | CASSELGDTQYF
TRBJ2-1 | TRBV5-1 | CASSPLAGADEQFF
TRBJ2-7 | TRBV27 | CASSFYSTGYEQYF
TRBJ2-7 | TRBV5-1 | CASSLGVDHEQYF
TRBJ2-1 | TRBV4-1 | CASSQISRESNEQFF
TRBJ2-5 | TRBV27 | CASSPTGVPEKETQYF
TRBJ1-2 | TRBV7-9 | CASSFNRERETYGYTF
TRBJ1-2 | TRBV4-1 | CASSQDEVGGYTF
TRBJ2-1 | TRBV7-8 | CASSWGLAGGPYEQFF
TRBJ1-4 | TRBV7-9 | CASSDRGTTNEKLFF
TRBJ2-7 | TRBV4-2 | CASSQENSGTYEQYF
TRBJ2-1 | TRBV27 | CASSPGQGLNNEQFF
TRBJ2-1 | TRBV5-1 | CASREDSASYNEQFF
TRBJ2-5 | TRBV13 | CASSFFGGQETQYF
TRBJ2-7 | TRBV7-9 | CASSLGRGRRPYEQYF
TRBJ2-7 | TRBV28 | CASSFVSVGVRDRREEPYEQYF
TRBJ2-1 | TRBV12-3/TRBV12-4 | CASSPPGYWNEQFF
TRBJ2-2 | TRBV2 | CASRRTPWTSEELFF
TRBJ2-5 | TRBV12-3/TRBV12-4 | CASSLRVRETQYF
TRBJ2-1 | TRBV11-3 | CASSLKVGIGFNEQFF
TRBJ1-6 | TRBV12-3/TRBV12-4 | CASSPLYAGGGNSPLHF